This T cell receptor (beta chain) appears in the sequencing data of a study of read filtering for tumor transcriptome and immune sequencing. The overall study: TCR-mapped reads were about 4 to 11 million with IR-seq versus roughly 75 to 1,400 with RNA-seq.

Germline V CDR1 and CDR2: SQVTM, ANQGSEA. CDR3 length: 10 residues. Trimming took 8 bases from V and 6 from J, leaving 9 bases between them. General observations from the study: The sorted CD138-negative fraction was a mixed bone marrow immune population, not purified T cells.

This clonotype was counted many times. The antigen is not known. This library used approximately 370 ng RNA and molecular barcoded adaptors spanning alpha/delta and beta/gamma chains. In TCRdb, the reads were re-called with MiXCR into one record per CDR3 protein. The repertoire has approximately 140,000 distinct CDR3 sequences, 13% of them found once; the top ten carry just under 8.5%. This TCR was recovered from a donor aged 40 or over with multiple myeloma. The chain couples TRBV29-1 to TRBJ2-3; no reliable D call. Material: a population of CD138-negative cells sorted from bone marrow. DNA of the CDR3: TGCAGCCTGAGGATGGATACGCAGTATTTT. Translated, it gives CSLRMDTQYF.